These 18 T cell receptor beta chains were all obtained from the same sample, sequenced in a study of cytomegalovirus exposure and HLA in healthy donors. Vbeta (60) and Jbeta (13) primers were used in the PCR. Using immunoSEQ multiplex PCR, the repertoire was profiled, and TCRdb retains in-frame clones only, with some absent. The table lists 70,000 to 80,000 clones. Specimen: PBMCs. Receptors were obtained from a man aged 35 to 55 in good health and CMV-seronegative.

The chain combines TRBV5-6 with TRBJ2-1, with a weak D call TRBD1 (6 bases). This CDR3 spans 15 amino acids. Germline V CDR1 and CDR2: SGHDT, YYEEEE. V was clipped by 5 bases and J by 0 bases, with 12 bases between them. The CDR3 loop is CASSRQVTSYNEQFF. The DNA for the CDR3 is TGTGCCAGCAGTCGACAGGTAACCTCCTACAATGAGCAGTTCTTC.

The chain carries TRBV5-4 and TRBJ2-3, with 7 bases matching TRBD1. This CDR3 comprises 15 residues. Per germline, CDR1 SGHNT and CDR2 YYREEE (reference sequence). The junction had 4 bases not matched to a gene; V was cut back by 3 bases and J by 0 bases. The chain's CDR3 is CASSSGQVSTDTQYF. For the CDR3, the DNA is TGTGCCAGCAGCTCTGGACAGGTTAGCACAGATACGCAGTATTTT. Full variable domain (outside the CDR3, taken from reference TRBV5-4 and TRBJ2-3): ETGVTQSPTHLIKTRGQQVTLRCSSQSGHNTVSWYQQALGQGPQFIFQYYREEENGRGNFPPRFSGLQFPNYSSELNVNALELDDSALYLCASSSGQVSTDTQYFGPGTRLTVL.

The rearrangement links TRBV6-4 to TRBJ2-2; TRBD1 matches at 7 bases. Germline V gene sequence: CDR1 MRHNA, CDR2 SNTAGT. This CDR3 has 16 residues. The V segment lost 4 bases and the J segment 4 bases; nucleotides outside the gene matches: 9. CDR3 sequence: CASSASGTEVTGELFF. The CDR3 DNA reads as TGTGCCAGCAGTGCCTCCGGGACAGAAGTCACCGGGGAGCTGTTTTTT.

This rearrangement joins TRBV19 to TRBJ2-7; 9 bases are shared with TRBD2. CDR3 length: 18 residues. CDR1 is LNHDA and CDR2 is SQIVND in the germline V gene (reference sequence). V lost 4 bases, J lost 1 base, and 14 bases stayed unmatched. This chain's CDR3 is CASSTTTLGAGGSYEQYF. CDR3 sequence (DNA): TGTGCCAGTAGTACCACCACCCTGGGAGCGGGGGGTTCCTACGAGCAGTACTTC.

This chain links TRBV29-1 with TRBJ2-3; 10 bases align to TRBD2. The CDR3 runs to 15 residues. Germline V gives CDR1 SQVTM, CDR2 ANQGSEA. Trimming took 6 bases from V and 1 from J; bases not matched to a gene: 7. The chain's CDR3 is CSVDWTSGRTDTQYF. CDR3 coding DNA: TGCAGCGTGGACTGGACTAGCGGACGCACAGATACGCAGTATTTT.

V usage is TRBV25-1 and J usage is TRBJ2-7, with D unclear. Trimming stripped 3 bases from V and 0 bases from J, with 9 bases between. The CDR3 has 14 amino acids. CDR1 MGHDK and CDR2 SYGVNS come from the germline V gene. The CDR3 is CASSDRRSSYEQYF. The CDR3 bases are TGTGCCAGCAGTGATAGGCGGAGCTCCTACGAGCAGTACTTC.

The V call is TRBV6-5, the J call TRBJ2-7; 7 bases match TRBD2. CDR3 length: 15 amino acids. The V and J ends lost 10 bases and 1 base, in that order; junction bases with no gene match: 13. Germline CDR1 and CDR2: MNHEY and SVGAGI. The CDR3 bases are TGTGCCACCCGCCTAGGGGCGGGGGTATCCTACGAGCAGTACTTC. As protein: CATRLGAGVSYEQYF.

About this clone: The same CDR3 arises from other DNA sequences in this sample as well. V usage is TRBV19 and J usage is TRBJ2-3, with D maybe TRBD1 (6 bases). The V gene lost 3 bases and the J gene lost 0 bases, with 10 bases spanning the gap. CDR3 length equals 15 residues. Germline loops: CDR1 LNHDA, CDR2 SQIVND (reference sequence). CDR3 DNA: TGTGCCAGTAGTATCGGTCAGGGGAGCACAGATACGCAGTATTTT. Protein product: CASSIGQGSTDTQYF.

This CDR3 is CASSSGLAGVADTQYF. As DNA, the CDR3 is TGTGCCAGCAGCTCCGGACTAGCGGGGGTCGCAGATACGCAGTATTTT. The J gene is TRBJ2-3, the V gene TRBV7-6, with 13 bases identical to TRBD2. V lost 4 bases, J lost 4 bases, and 5 bases stayed unmatched. Per germline, CDR1 SGHVS and CDR2 FNYEAQ. The CDR3 contains 16 residues.

A remark on this clone: The junction departs from the called germline gene at one end, perhaps through a read error. The chain links TRBV5-6 to TRBJ2-1; tentatively, D is TRBD1 (6 bases). This CDR3 has 15 residues. CDR1 is SGHDT and CDR2 is YYEEEE in the germline V gene. CDR3 in DNA: TGTGCCAGCAGCTACAGGGCGGACTCCGACAATGAGCAGTTCTTC. This gives the protein CASSYRADSDNEQFF.

The chain uses TRBV6-1 and TRBJ1-3; possibly TRBD1 for D (6 bases). CDR1 MNHNS and CDR2 SASEGT come from the germline V gene. The CDR3 covers 15 residues. V lost 4 bases, J lost 3 bases, and 13 bases lay in between. CDR3 sequence (DNA): TGTGCCAGCAGTGGCGGGGGGGCAGGTGGAAACACCATATATTTT. This gives the protein CASSGGGAGGNTIYF.

The chain is built from TRBV7-3 and TRBJ2-7; D may be TRBD2 (6 bases). The CDR3 is 14 residues long. Germline lookup yields CDR1 SGHTA and CDR2 FQGTGA. The germline V and J ends were trimmed by 1 base and 7 bases, with 14 bases remaining between them. The CDR3 here is CASSLNGGTGEQYF. Here the CDR3 DNA reads TGTGCCAGCAGCTTAAATGGAGGGACGGGAGAGCAGTACTTC. Full variable domain (missing parts from reference TRBV7-3 and TRBJ2-7): GAGVSQTPSNKVTEKGKYVELRCDPISGHTALYWYRQSLGQGPEFLIYFQGTGAADDSGLPNDRFFAVRPEGSVSTLKIQRTERGDSAVYLCASSLNGGTGEQYFGPGTRLTVT.

J is TRBJ1-1 and V is TRBV7-8; maybe TRBD1 (6 bases). Germline CDR1 is SGHVS and CDR2 is FQNEAQ. The CDR3 contains 16 residues. V was cut by 5 bases and J by 2 bases, with 18 bases left in between. The CDR3 loop reads CASSPTQRTDNTEAFF. The CDR3 bases are TGTGCCAGCAGCCCAACCCAAAGGACAGACAACACTGAAGCTTTCTTT.

This rearrangement joins TRBV28 to TRBJ2-1; 9 positions agree with TRBD2. CDR3 length: 16 residues. CDR1 is MDHEN, CDR2 SYDVKM, per germline. J gave up 7 bases and V 4 bases, and 11 bases lay outside the gene matches. The CDR3 loop reads CASSSARRGGVNEQFF. CDR3 sequence (DNA): TGTGCCAGCAGTTCCGCGAGGCGGGGGGGAGTAAATGAGCAGTTCTTC. The full variable domain, with the rest looked up from reference TRBV28 and TRBJ2-1, is DVKVTQSSRYLVKRTGEKVFLECVQDMDHENMFWYRQDPGLGLRLIYFSYDVKMKEKGDIPEGYSVSREKKERFSLILESASTNQTSMYLCASSSARRGGVNEQFFGPGTRLTVL.

This rearrangement joins TRBV18 to TRBJ1-1; possible D gene TRBD1, 6 bases. Trimming took off 1 base at V and 2 bases at J, with 20 bases between the two ends. Germline CDR1 is KGHSH and CDR2 is LQKENI. CDR3 size: 18 residues. The CDR3 coding sequence is TGTGCCAGCTCACCACTTACCCAGGGGCCCTCGGGAAACACTGAAGCTTTCTTT. It translates to CASSPLTQGPSGNTEAFF.

The rearrangement joins TRBV6-5 to TRBJ2-7; possible D gene TRBD2, 6 bases. The CDR3 totals 14 residues. Trimming pared 0 bases from V and 3 bases from J, leaving 9 bases between. The V gene's germline CDR1 is MNHEY and CDR2 SVGAGI. In DNA, the CDR3 is TGTGCCAGCAGTTACTCGCCGCGGGGCTACGAGCAGTACTTC. Protein sequence: CASSYSPRGYEQYF.

The CDR3 nucleotides read TGTGCCAGCAGCCCAATGACAGGCCCCACAGATACGCAGTATTTT. Its protein product is CASSPMTGPTDTQYF. V and J are TRBV7-8 and TRBJ2-3; D might be TRBD1 (6 bases). Trimming pared 5 bases from V and 2 bases from J, leaving 14 bases between. Germline CDR1 and CDR2: SGHVS and FQNEAQ. The CDR3 is 15 amino acids.

The chain joins TRBV1 to TRBJ2-7; TRBD2 is the table's D call, not checked against the DNA. TRBV1 is listed as a pseudogene. This CDR3 has 16 amino acids. The CDR3 coding sequence is TGCACCAGCAGCCAACCTTGGAGGGCTTCACGTTACGAGCAGTACTTC. It yields the protein CTSSQPWRASRYEQYF.